Listed below are T cell receptor beta chains from one sample, sequenced in a study of blood T cell repertoires in COVID-19. The table came from immunoSEQ multiplex PCR; TCRdb's copy has only in-frame clones and leaves some out. This sample has approximately 300,000 clones, with over 85% found just once. Material for sequencing was peripheral blood. The receptor source for this set is a woman aged 25 to 39 with COVID-19, enrolled during active disease. The CDR3 runs from the conserved cysteine through the conserved F or W. A D gene is named only where the DNA matches it firmly. Clone sizes are given selectively: once, few, many, or a class where the clone is expanded.

D gene: .; CDR3 length: 13; V gene: TRBV2; J gene: TRBJ2-3; clone size: few; CDR3 DNA: TGTGCCAGCAGTCGGAGCCAGACAGATACGCAGTATTTT; CDR3 protein: CASSRSQTDTQYF
D gene: .; CDR3 length: 17; V gene: TRBV7-8; J gene: TRBJ1-3; clone size: .; CDR3 DNA: TGTGCCAGCAGCTTAATTTCGGGTTCTCACTCTGGAAACACCATATATTTT; CDR3 protein: CASSLISGSHSGNTIYF
D gene: .; CDR3 length: 13; V gene: TRBV11-2; J gene: TRBJ1-1; clone size: .; CDR3 DNA: TGTGCCAGCAGCTCGCGGGCGAACACTGAAGCTTTCTTT; CDR3 protein: CASSSRANTEAFF
D gene: TRBD1; CDR3 length: 17; V gene: TRBV30; J gene: TRBJ1-1; clone size: .; CDR3 DNA: TGTGCCTGGAGTTTCCGGCGGACAGGTTGGCAGAACACTGAAGCTTTCTTT; CDR3 protein: CAWSFRRTGWQNTEAFF
D gene: TRBD2; CDR3 length: 13; V gene: TRBV3-1/TRBV3-2; J gene: TRBJ2-3; clone size: .; CDR3 DNA: TGTGCCAGCAGCGGGGGGGTCGCAGATACGCAGTATTTT; CDR3 protein: CASSGGVADTQYF
D gene: .; CDR3 length: 15; V gene: TRBV19; J gene: TRBJ1-3; clone size: once; CDR3 DNA: TGTGCCAGTAAAGACAGAGGACGCTCTGGAAACACCATATATTTT; CDR3 protein: CASKDRGRSGNTIYF
D gene: .; CDR3 length: 14; V gene: TRBV6-5; J gene: TRBJ1-3; clone size: .; CDR3 DNA: TGTGCCAGCAGTATACAGGTCTCTGGAAACACCATATATTTT; CDR3 protein: CASSIQVSGNTIYF
D gene: TRBD1; CDR3 length: 13; V gene: TRBV6-5; J gene: TRBJ1-5; clone size: .; CDR3 DNA: TGTGCCAGCAGCAGACAGGGGGATCAGCCCCAGCATTTT; CDR3 protein: CASSRQGDQPQHF
D gene: .; CDR3 length: 14; V gene: TRBV9; J gene: TRBJ1-5; clone size: .; CDR3 DNA: TGTGCCAGCAGCGTAAACAGCTTCAATCAGCCCCAGCATTTT; CDR3 protein: CASSVNSFNQPQHF
D gene: .; CDR3 length: 13; V gene: TRBV7-3; J gene: TRBJ1-1; clone size: .; CDR3 DNA: TGTGCCAGCAGCTATACAGGGCTCACTGAAGCTTTCTTT; CDR3 protein: CASSYTGLTEAFF
D gene: .; CDR3 length: 14; V gene: TRBV2; J gene: TRBJ1-1; clone size: .; CDR3 DNA: TGTGCCAGCAGCCCCGAGCCGATGAACACTGAAGCTTTCTTT; CDR3 protein: CASSPEPMNTEAFF
D gene: TRBD1; CDR3 length: 15; V gene: TRBV2; J gene: TRBJ1-2; clone size: .; CDR3 DNA: TGTGCCAGCAGCCTGAACACAGGGGGTTTGGATGGCTACACCTTC; CDR3 protein: CASSLNTGGLDGYTF
D gene: TRBD2; CDR3 length: 16; V gene: TRBV19; J gene: TRBJ2-7; clone size: .; CDR3 DNA: TGTGCCAGTAGTTCAGCCGGGACTAGCGGGGGATACGAGCAGTACTTC; CDR3 protein: CASSSAGTSGGYEQYF
D gene: .; CDR3 length: 16; V gene: TRBV19; J gene: TRBJ1-1; clone size: .; CDR3 DNA: TGTGCCAGTAGTATGGGTTGGGACGCGGGGTTCACTGAAGCTTTCTTT; CDR3 protein: CASSMGWDAGFTEAFF
D gene: .; CDR3 length: 14; V gene: TRBV27; J gene: TRBJ1-6; clone size: .; CDR3 DNA: TGTGCCAGCAGTTTATTCATTTATAATTCACCCCTCCACTTT; CDR3 protein: CASSLFIYNSPLHF
D gene: .; CDR3 length: 16; V gene: TRBV27; J gene: TRBJ1-1; clone size: .; CDR3 DNA: TGTGCCAGCAGTTTATCGTCGTACAGGTTGAACACTGAAGCTTTCTTT; CDR3 protein: CASSLSSYRLNTEAFF
D gene: TRBD1; CDR3 length: 15; V gene: TRBV5-1; J gene: TRBJ1-1; clone size: .; CDR3 DNA: TGCGCCAGCAGTAGGACAGGGTCCCTGAACACTGAAGCTTTCTTT; CDR3 protein: CASSRTGSLNTEAFF